Each of the 27 T cell receptor beta chains below was sequenced from the same sample in a study of OX40 agonist ivuxolimab in advanced cancers. Assay: immunoSEQ multiplex PCR; the TCRdb copy retains only in-frame clones and omits some. Of 15,000 to 20,000 clones detected, over 70% appear once; the ten largest clones hold 33%. The source material was CD4+ or CD8+ T cells sorted from blood, sampled in a trial of the OX40 agonist ivuxolimab. These receptors were taken from an adult with an advanced solid tumor such as melanoma, head and neck, liver or kidney cancer.

This clone was seen once. The rearrangement uses TRBV30 and TRBJ2-3; 7 positions agree with TRBD2. Per the germline V gene, CDR1 is GTSNPN and CDR2 is SVGIG (reference sequence). This CDR3 has 14 amino acids. The ends lost 5 bases at V and 2 bases at J; junction bases unmatched: 7. The CDR3: CAWDRDYLTDTQYF. The CDR3 region has the DNA TGTGCCTGGGATCGGGACTACCTCACAGATACGCAGTATTTT.

The rearrangement uses TRBV6-5 and TRBJ2-3; 8 nucleotides align to TRBD2. The CDR3 length is 15 residues. V lost 8 bases to trimming and J lost 2 bases; unmatched junction nucleotides: 9. Germline assignment: CDR1 MNHEY and CDR2 SVGAGI. The CDR3 loop reads CASGMAGGLTDTQYF. The CDR3 DNA is TGTGCCAGCGGGATGGCGGGGGGACTCACAGATACGCAGTATTTT.

V and J are TRBV7-9 and TRBJ1-2; 7 bases line up with TRBD1. Germline V gene lookup returns CDR1 SEHNR and CDR2 FQNEAQ (reference sequence). The V segment lost 4 bases and the J segment 3 bases; nucleotides outside the gene matches: 2. This CDR3 has 13 residues. Written as DNA, the CDR3 is TGTGCCAGCAGCTCAGGACAGGACTATGGCTACACCTTC. It translates to CASSSGQDYGYTF.

The chain has TRBV2 and TRBJ2-1, with D possibly being TRBD2 (6 bases). Between the trimmed V and J ends, which lost 6 bases and 7 bases, there was a span of 16 bases. CDR1 SNHLY and CDR2 FYNNEI come from the germline V gene. This CDR3 region has 14 residues. The CDR3 loop is CASRNLYGRNEQFF. CDR3 DNA sequence: TGTGCCAGCAGGAATCTCTATGGGAGGAATGAGCAGTTCTTC.

The rearrangement links TRBV11-2 to TRBJ2-3; D call uncertain. The CDR3 length is 15 residues. Germline V lookup: CDR1 SGHAT, CDR2 FQNNGV. Trimming took off 5 bases at V and 1 base at J, with 13 bases between the two ends. Written as DNA, the CDR3 is TGTGCCAGCAGCCCCCGCGGTGGCGGCACAGATACGCAGTATTTT. Its translation is CASSPRGGGTDTQYF.

This chain links TRBV19 with TRBJ2-1; weak D call: TRBD2 (5 bases). CDR3 length: 14 amino acids. Per the germline V gene, CDR1 is LNHDA and CDR2 is SQIVND (reference sequence). Trimming pared 3 bases from V and 0 bases from J, leaving 6 bases between. CDR3: CASSIRDSYNEQFF. CDR3 coding DNA: TGTGCCAGTAGTATTCGGGACTCCTACAATGAGCAGTTCTTC.

V is TRBV19 and J is TRBJ1-1, with no clear D. CDR3 length: 13 amino acids. The V gene's germline CDR1 is LNHDA and CDR2 SQIVND (reference sequence). Trimming removed 6 bases at V and 7 bases at J, with 15 bases between. The CDR3 nucleotides are TGTGCCAGTAGGATAAAAGGATACCTTGAAGCTTTCTTT. Amino acid sequence: CASRIKGYLEAFF.

The genes are TRBV18 and TRBJ2-3; D call uncertain. CDR3 length: 14 amino acids. Trimming shortened V by 7 bases and J by 3 bases, and 14 bases separated the two germline ends. Germline V gene data show CDR1 as KGHSH and CDR2 as LQKENI. In DNA form, the CDR3 reads TGTGCCAGCTGCCCGCCGTCGCCTACAGATACGCAGTATTTT. Protein product: CASCPPSPTDTQYF.

The chain is built from TRBV28 and TRBJ1-2; D is perhaps TRBD1 (5 bases). CDR3 length: 13 amino acids. Germline V CDR1 and CDR2: MDHEN, SYDVKM. V lost 7 bases, J lost 2 bases, and 11 bases lay in between. CDR3 coding DNA: TGTGCCAGCATGTGGGGGGAGAACTATGGCTACACCTTC. Translated, it gives CASMWGENYGYTF.

This chain joins TRBV6-6 and TRBJ1-1; 10 bases match TRBD1. Losses at the gene ends were 2 bases for V and 7 bases for J; bases not matched to a gene: 1. CDR1 and CDR2 (germline): MNHNY, SVGAGI (reference sequence). This CDR3 has 13 residues. The CDR3 is CASSYGTGVEAFF. The CDR3 coding sequence is TGTGCCAGCAGTTACGGGACAGGGGTTGAAGCTTTCTTT.

This clone has only one observation. This chain links TRBV9 with TRBJ2-7; possibly TRBD2 for D (5 bases). Germline CDR1 reads SGDLS; CDR2 reads YYNGEE. The length of the CDR3 is 15 residues. Trimming stripped 0 bases from V and 0 bases from J, with 10 bases between. DNA of the CDR3: TGTGCCAGCAGCGTAGGGGCGGGCAGCTCCTACGAGCAGTACTTC. Translated, it gives CASSVGAGSSYEQYF.

This clone occurred a few times. The chain couples TRBV27 to TRBJ1-1, with D unclear. Trimming stripped 8 bases from V and 0 bases from J, with 13 bases between. The CDR3 runs 14 residues. Germline values: CDR1 MNHEY, CDR2 SMNVEV (reference sequence). DNA for the CDR3: TGTGCCAGCTCACCCGGGCGGTTGAACACTGAAGCTTTCTTT. Translating it yields CASSPGRLNTEAFF.

This chain connects TRBV5-1 to TRBJ2-7; 11 positions match TRBD2. Germline V CDR1 and CDR2: SGHRS, YFSETQ. The trim removed 2 bases at V and 5 bases at J, leaving 9 bases unmatched. The CDR3 is 16 amino acids. CDR3 amino acids: CASSLVAGGPGDEQYF. CDR3 bases: TGCGCCAGCAGCTTAGTAGCGGGAGGGCCAGGGGACGAGCAGTACTTC.

The chain employs TRBV14 and TRBJ1-5; D possibly corresponds to TRBD1 (5 bases). Trimming removed 0 bases from V and 2 bases from J, with 14 bases in between. The CDR3 has 17 residues. Germline-derived CDR1 and CDR2 are SGHDN and FVKESK. DNA of the CDR3: TGTGCCAGCAGCCAAGATTCCCGGGGGGACGGCAATCAGCCCCAGCATTTT. Translating it yields CASSQDSRGDGNQPQHF.

This rearrangement joins TRBV15 to TRBJ2-3; D remains unclear. The CDR3 runs 15 residues. V lost 1 base and J 2 bases, leaving 10 bases between the germline ends. The germline V gene has CDR1 LNHNV and CDR2 YYDKDF (reference sequence). The chain's CDR3 is CATSRGTFYTDTQYF. In nucleotides, the CDR3 is TGTGCCACCAGCAGAGGAACGTTCTACACAGATACGCAGTATTTT.

The rearrangement joins TRBV27 to TRBJ1-4, with D uncertain. V dropped 2 bases and J dropped 7 bases, with 11 bases sitting between them. This CDR3 contains 14 residues. Germline CDR1 reads MNHEY; CDR2 reads SMNVEV (reference sequence). CDR3 protein: CASSLGGAIEKLFF. The CDR3 DNA sequence: TGTGCCAGCAGTTTAGGTGGCGCGATTGAAAAACTGTTTTTT.

CDR3 amino acids: CASRAGSSYEQYF. CDR3 bases: TGCGCCAGTAGAGCGGGAAGCTCCTACGAGCAGTACTTC. The chain has TRBV10-2 and TRBJ2-7, with 7 bases matching TRBD2. Germline CDR1 WSHSY, CDR2 SAAADI. The CDR3 has 13 residues. V dropped 9 bases and J dropped 0; count of bases not matched to a gene: 5.

The V and J genes are TRBV4-2 and TRBJ2-7, with TRBD1 as a possible D gene (8 bases). Germline CDR1 LGHNA, CDR2 YNFKEQ. The CDR3 is 15 residues long. Trimming left V 0 bases short and J 4 bases short, with 13 bases between. For the CDR3, the DNA is TGTGCCAGCAGCCAAGAGGACAGGGAGGGTTACGAGCAGTACTTC. It translates to CASSQEDREGYEQYF.

Points on this clone: The same CDR3 is also encoded by other DNA sequences in this sample. J is TRBJ2-3 and V is TRBV7-9; D remains ambiguous. V was cut by 5 bases and J by 0 bases, with 12 bases left in between. Germline CDR1 is SEHNR and CDR2 is FQNEAQ (reference sequence). This CDR3 contains 15 residues. CDR3 in DNA: TGTGCCAGCAGCCCCCCAGGCGTGAGCACAGATACGCAGTATTTT. Its protein is CASSPPGVSTDTQYF.

The chain couples TRBV29-1 to TRBJ2-2; D might be TRBD1 (6 bases). Trimming took off 6 bases at V and 1 base at J, with 12 bases between the two ends. This CDR3 comprises 14 residues. Germline lookup yields CDR1 SQVTM and CDR2 ANQGSEA. CDR3 in amino acids: CSVLQGMNTGELFF. The CDR3 DNA is TGCAGCGTCCTACAGGGAATGAACACCGGGGAGCTGTTTTTT.

This clone came up a few times. The gene calls are TRBV19 and TRBJ2-7; D is undetermined. Trimming took 1 base from V and 0 from J, leaving 13 bases between them. The CDR3 has 16 amino acids. Per germline, CDR1 LNHDA and CDR2 SQIVND (reference sequence). In DNA form, the CDR3 reads TGTGCCAGTAGTATAGTCCCGGCAGCTGGCTCCTACGAGCAGTACTTC. Translating it yields CASSIVPAAGSYEQYF.

In DNA, the CDR3 is TGCGCCAGCAGCTTTGAGGGGGAGGGGCACGGCTACACCTTC. Its protein is CASSFEGEGHGYTF. V usage is TRBV5-1 and J usage is TRBJ1-2; perhaps TRBD1 as D (6 bases). CDR1 and CDR2 (germline): SGHRS, YFSETQ. Trimming cost V 2 bases and J 8 bases, with 16 bases left between them. The CDR3 spans 14 residues.

The genes are TRBV9 and TRBJ1-1, with D unresolved. The CDR3 sequence is 15 residues long. Trimming shortened V by 3 bases and J by 0 bases, and 12 bases separated the two germline ends. Germline CDR1 SGDLS, CDR2 YYNGEE. The CDR3 protein is CASSGYEGMNTEAFF. The CDR3 coding sequence is TGTGCCAGCAGCGGGTATGAGGGAATGAACACTGAAGCTTTCTTT.

The rearrangement links TRBV29-1 to TRBJ2-1; D gene ambiguous. Trimming took off 3 bases at V and 6 bases at J, with 15 bases between the two ends. CDR1 and CDR2 (germline): SQVTM, ANQGSEA. The CDR3 contains 14 residues. CDR3 nucleotides: TGCAGCGTTGATACTCCTAGAGAGTCCAATGAGCAGTTCTTC. Translating gives CSVDTPRESNEQFF.

The V gene is TRBV5-6, the J gene TRBJ1-1, with 7 bases matching TRBD1. Germline CDR1 reads SGHDT; CDR2 reads YYEEEE. V lost 4 bases to trimming and J lost 1 base; unmatched junction nucleotides: 4. The CDR3 has 14 residues. CDR3 bases: TGTGCCAGCAGCCAGGGGGGGGCGAACACTGAAGCTTTCTTT. This encodes CASSQGGANTEAFF.

The chain is built from TRBV6-5 and TRBJ1-1; D gene uncertain. CDR3 length equals 14 residues. Germline CDR1 MNHEY, CDR2 SVGAGI. Trimming pared 6 bases from V and 1 base from J, leaving 12 bases between. CDR3 amino acids: CASSLSGRNTEAFF. The CDR3 DNA follows: TGTGCCAGCAGCCTCTCAGGCAGGAACACTGAAGCTTTCTTT.

The CDR3 nucleotides read TGCGCCAGCAGCCAAGGGACCTTAGGAAACACCATATATTTT. It translates to CASSQGTLGNTIYF. This chain uses TRBV4-3 with TRBJ1-3; D gene unclear. Trimming left V 1 base short and J 4 bases short, with 8 bases between. The germline V gene has CDR1 LGHNA and CDR2 YSLEER. The CDR3 sequence is 14 residues long.